This TCR beta chain was retrieved from a study of PD-1 blockade in classical Hodgkin lymphoma. Some clones are missing from TCRdb's copy, which holds only in-frame ones; the method was immunoSEQ multiplex PCR. This table holds 40,000 to 50,000 clones, around 80% found once. About this clone itself: What it recognizes is unknown.

The CDR3 is 13 residues long. With V trimmed by 3 bases and J by 6 bases, 3 bases remained unmatched. Per the germline V gene, CDR1 is GTSNPN and CDR2 is SVGIG (reference sequence). The patients all showed relapse after autologous stem cell transplantation, while their brentuximab vedotin exposure varied. Best responses were complete response, partial response or progressive disease. General study results and limits: CD4+ TCR diversity rose significantly by C4D1, and CD8+ TCR diversity did not.

The sequence was obtained from a human donor with classical Hodgkin lymphoma. The source was peripheral blood mononuclear cells (PBMCs), collected at baseline. V and J are TRBV30 and TRBJ1-2; 11 bases fit TRBD1. For the CDR3, the DNA is TGTGCCTGGAGAGGACAGGGGGCGGATGGCTACACCTTC. It is translated as CAWRGQGADGYTF. Drawing the rest from reference TRBV30 and TRBJ1-2, the complete variable domain is SQTIHQWPATLVQPVGSPLSLECTVEGTSNPNLYWYRQAAGRGLQLLFYSVGIGQISSEVPQNLSASRPQDRQFILSSKKLLLSDSGFYLCAWRGQGADGYTFGSGTRLTVV.